This T cell receptor beta chain was found in a study of T cells in Graves' hyperthyroidism and ophthalmopathy. The length of the CDR3 is 16 residues. Germline trimming cut 5 bases from V and 1 base from J; bases unmatched to any gene: 9. CDR1 is MNHNS, CDR2 SASEGT, per germline. Amplification of TCR beta CDR3 regions was performed using RNA transcripts as template. RT-PCR in the first round (using the HTBI primer set) targeted the TCR CDR3. TCRdb passed the multiplex PCR reads through MiXCR, listing each CDR3 protein once. This table holds about 590,000 distinct CDR3 sequences, 14% found once. This sequence was found in a woman aged 18 to 35 with Graves' ophthalmopathy. V usage is TRBV6-1 and J usage is TRBJ2-5; 8 nucleotides match TRBD1. The sequencing sample was made of blood. CDR3 sequence reads: CASSRSRQGLQETQYF. The CDR3 DNA is TGTGCCAGCAGTCGATCCAGACAGGGGCTCCAAGAGACCCAGTACTTC.